This TCR beta chain was sequenced during a study of immune cell composition in non-small cell lung cancer. Whole-study findings and limits: Lung squamous cell carcinoma tumours had significantly higher top 10 clone scores and productive clonality than lung adenocarcinoma.

The assay was immunoSEQ multiplex PCR, and TCRdb's table has in-frame clones only and misses some. The top ten hold 8.9% of the sample, which has some 9,200 clones, 65% to 80% seen once. V gave up 5 bases and J gave up 3 bases, with 15 bases separating them. The CDR3 loop spans 15 amino acids. Germline V gives CDR1 SGHAT, CDR2 FQDESV (reference sequence). To note about this clone: What it binds is not known.

The receptor was isolated from a human donor with non-small cell lung cancer. The chain links TRBV11-1 to TRBJ2-3; possible D gene TRBD2, 6 bases. The sample was lung tumor tissue. This CDR3 reads CASSPPGDRTDTQYF. The CDR3 DNA is TGTGCCAGCAGCCCTCCGGGAGACAGAACAGATACGCAGTATTTT.